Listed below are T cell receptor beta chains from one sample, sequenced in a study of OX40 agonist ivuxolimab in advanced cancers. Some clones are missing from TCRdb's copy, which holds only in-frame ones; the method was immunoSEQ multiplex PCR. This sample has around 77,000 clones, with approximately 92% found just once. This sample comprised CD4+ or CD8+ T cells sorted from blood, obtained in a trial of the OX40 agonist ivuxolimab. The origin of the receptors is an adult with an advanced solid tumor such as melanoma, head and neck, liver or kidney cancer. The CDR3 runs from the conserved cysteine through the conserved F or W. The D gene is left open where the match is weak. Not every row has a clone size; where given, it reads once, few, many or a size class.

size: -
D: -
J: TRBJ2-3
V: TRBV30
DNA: TGTGCCCCTGGGGCCGGGAGTGCAGATACGCAGTATTTT
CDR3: CAPGAGSADTQYF

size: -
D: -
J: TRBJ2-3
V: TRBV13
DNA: TGTGCCAGCAGCTTAGGTTACCTCCACATCGAAGATACGCAGTATTTT
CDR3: CASSLGYLHIEDTQYF

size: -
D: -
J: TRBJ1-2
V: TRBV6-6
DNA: TGTGCCAGCAGGTATTACAGCGGGGCGCCCTATGGCTACACCTTC
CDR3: CASRYYSGAPYGYTF

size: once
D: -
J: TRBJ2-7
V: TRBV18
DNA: TGTGCCAGCTCACGGGACGGTGGATCCTACGAGCAGTACTTC
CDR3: CASSRDGGSYEQYF

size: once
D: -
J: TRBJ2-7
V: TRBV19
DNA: TGTGCCAGTAGTAGGGCCCCCCAGGGCTCCTACGAGCAGTACTTC
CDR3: CASSRAPQGSYEQYF

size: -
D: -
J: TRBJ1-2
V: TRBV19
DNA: TGTGCCAGTAGCCCGGGGGTATATGGCTACACCTTC
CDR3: CASSPGVYGYTF

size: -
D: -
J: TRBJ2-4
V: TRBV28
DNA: TGTGCCAGCAGTTCCAGGGAGCACATTCAGTACTTC
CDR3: CASSSREHIQYF

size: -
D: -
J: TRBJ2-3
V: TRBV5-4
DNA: TGTGCCAGCAGCTTCAACCGTCTAGCGCAAGGCACAGATACGCAGTATTTT
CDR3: CASSFNRLAQGTDTQYF

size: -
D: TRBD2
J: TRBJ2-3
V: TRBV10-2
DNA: TGCGCCAGCAGGCCAGCGGGGACAGATACGCAGTATTTT
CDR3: CASRPAGTDTQYF

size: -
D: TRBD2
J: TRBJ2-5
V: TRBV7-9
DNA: TGTGCCAGCTCCCAGGGACTAGCGGGAGGGCCGACGGAGACCCAGTACTTC
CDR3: CASSQGLAGGPTETQYF

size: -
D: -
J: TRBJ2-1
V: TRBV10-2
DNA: TGCGCCAGCAGTGAGTCGGGGCTGACCGGCGGGATTCAGTTCTTC
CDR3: CASSESGLTGGIQFF

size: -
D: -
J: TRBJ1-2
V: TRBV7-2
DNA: TGTGCCAGCAGTCTGCTGGGACAAGGCTACACCTTC
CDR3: CASSLLGQGYTF

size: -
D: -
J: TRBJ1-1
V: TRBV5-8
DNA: TGTGCCAGCAGCTCTCGGACAGTGAACACTGAAGCTTTCTTT
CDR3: CASSSRTVNTEAFF

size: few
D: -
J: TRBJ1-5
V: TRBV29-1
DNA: TGCAGCGTTGAAGAAGGAGGCCGGCAGGGTAGCAATCAGCCCCAGCATTTT
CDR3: CSVEEGGRQGSNQPQHF

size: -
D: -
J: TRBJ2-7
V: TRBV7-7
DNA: TGTGCTAGCAGCCCGCGGGCCAACTCCTACGAGCAGTACTTC
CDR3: CASSPRANSYEQYF

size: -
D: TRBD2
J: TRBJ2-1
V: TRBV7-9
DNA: TGTGCCAGCAGCTACCGGACTAGATCCTACAATGAGCAGTTCTTC
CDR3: CASSYRTRSYNEQFF

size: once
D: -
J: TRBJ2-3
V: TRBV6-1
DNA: TGTGCCAGCAGCCATACAGCAGTTAGCACAGATACGCAGTATTTT
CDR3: CASSHTAVSTDTQYF

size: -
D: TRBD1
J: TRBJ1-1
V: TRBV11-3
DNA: TGTGCCAGCAGCTTTGTCGGGACAGGAAGGGTCACTGAAGCTTTCTTT
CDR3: CASSFVGTGRVTEAFF

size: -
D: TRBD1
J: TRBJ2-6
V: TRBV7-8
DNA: TGTGCCAGCAGCTTGAGGACAGGGGCTGGGGCCAACGTCCTGACTTTC
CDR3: CASSLRTGAGANVLTF

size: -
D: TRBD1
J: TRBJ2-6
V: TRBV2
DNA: TGTGCCAGCAGTCTTTTGAGGGGGACAGGTCGTACTGGGGCCAACGTCCTGACTTTC
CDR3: CASSLLRGTGRTGANVLTF

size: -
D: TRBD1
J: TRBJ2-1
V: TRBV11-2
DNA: TGTGCCAGCAGCAATTTGGGACAGGGGGTACAGGATGAGCAGTTCTTC
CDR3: CASSNLGQGVQDEQFF

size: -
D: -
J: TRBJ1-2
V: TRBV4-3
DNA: TGCGCCAGCAGCCAAGATAGGCGCCCACTCGGCTACACCTTC
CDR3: CASSQDRRPLGYTF

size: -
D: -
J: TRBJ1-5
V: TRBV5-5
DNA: TGTGCCAGCAGCTTTGTCGAGAATCAGCCCCAGCATTTT
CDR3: CASSFVENQPQHF

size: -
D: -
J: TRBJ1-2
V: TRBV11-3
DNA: TGTGCCAGCAGCTCCAAAGGGGGCTACACCTTC
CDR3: CASSSKGGYTF

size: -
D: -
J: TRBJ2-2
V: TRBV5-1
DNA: TGCGCCAGCAGCTTAGGTCACCCGAACACCGGGGAGCTGTTTTTT
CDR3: CASSLGHPNTGELFF

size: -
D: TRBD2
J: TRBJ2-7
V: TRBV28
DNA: TGTGCCAGCAGTTTATTCGTAGCGGGAGACGAGCAGTACTTC
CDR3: CASSLFVAGDEQYF

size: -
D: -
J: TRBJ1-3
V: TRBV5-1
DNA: TGCGCCAGCAGATACGACGGCACCTCTGGAAACACCATATATTTT
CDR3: CASRYDGTSGNTIYF

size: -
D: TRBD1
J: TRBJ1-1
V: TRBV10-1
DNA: TGCGCCAGCAGTAAAGACAGGGGAAGGAACACTGAAGCTTTCTTT
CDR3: CASSKDRGRNTEAFF

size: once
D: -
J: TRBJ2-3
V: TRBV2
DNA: TGTGCCAGCATCCCGGGAGCAGGATATACGCAGTATTTT
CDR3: CASIPGAGYTQYF

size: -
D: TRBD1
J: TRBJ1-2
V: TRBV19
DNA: TGTGCCAGTAGTTTGTCTCCCGGGACAGCAATTAACTATGGCTACACCTTC
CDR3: CASSLSPGTAINYGYTF

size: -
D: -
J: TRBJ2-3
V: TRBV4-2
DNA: TGTGCCAGCAGCCCGCTGACGCTCACAGATACGCAGTATTTT
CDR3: CASSPLTLTDTQYF

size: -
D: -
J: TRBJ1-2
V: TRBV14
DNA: TGTGCCAGCAGCCATAATATGGCAGGGAGCTACACCTTC
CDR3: CASSHNMAGSYTF

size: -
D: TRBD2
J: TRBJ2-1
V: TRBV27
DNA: TGTGCCAGCAGTTTAGATCGACTAGCGGGAGCCTACAATGAGCAGTTCTTC
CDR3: CASSLDRLAGAYNEQFF

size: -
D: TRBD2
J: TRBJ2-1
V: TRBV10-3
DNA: TGTGCCATCAGTGGAACCGGGACTAGCGGGAGGGGGAATGAGCAGTTCTTC
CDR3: CAISGTGTSGRGNEQFF

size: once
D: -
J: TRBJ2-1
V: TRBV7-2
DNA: TGTGCCAGCACCCTATCAGGGGAGGAGCAGTTCTTC
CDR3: CASTLSGEEQFF

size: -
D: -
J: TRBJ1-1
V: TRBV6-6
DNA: TGTGCCAGCAGTTCCCCGACAGACACTGAAGCTTTCTTT
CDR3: CASSSPTDTEAFF

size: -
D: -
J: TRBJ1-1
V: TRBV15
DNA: TGTGCCACCAGCAGAGATCATGGGCCACTCGGGAGCACTGAAGCTTTCTTT
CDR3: CATSRDHGPLGSTEAFF

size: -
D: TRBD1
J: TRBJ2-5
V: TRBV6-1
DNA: TGTGCCAGCAGTGGGGGACAGCAAGAGACCCAGTACTTC
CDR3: CASSGGQQETQYF

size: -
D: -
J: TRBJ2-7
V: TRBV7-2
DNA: TGTGCCAGCAGCTGGGGAGTCGGGGAGCAGTACTTC
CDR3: CASSWGVGEQYF

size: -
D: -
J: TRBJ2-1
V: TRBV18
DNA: TGTGCCAGCTCACCACCGGGACAAATATACAATGAGCAGTTCTTC
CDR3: CASSPPGQIYNEQFF